This T cell receptor (beta chain) was found in a study of cytomegalovirus exposure and HLA in healthy donors. Study results and caveats: Cytomegalovirus-associated TCR beta chains were listed, numbering 150 to 200. In vitro testing confirmed a few CMV-associated chains as specific for CMV antigens.

As for this clone: Its antigen remains unidentified.

Using immunoSEQ multiplex PCR, the repertoire was profiled, and TCRdb retains in-frame clones only, with some absent. Of 150,000 to 160,000 clones listed, around 84% were seen once; the top ten hold roughly 1.9%. Germline loops: CDR1 PRHDT, CDR2 FYEKMQ (reference sequence). There are 14 residues in the CDR3. V lost 5 bases to trimming and J lost 7 bases; unmatched junction nucleotides: 7. Sequencing input: PBMCs. The chain uses TRBV13 and TRBJ1-2; 10 bases map to TRBD1. The sequence derives from a human donor in good health. The CDR3 DNA follows: TGTGCCAGCAGCCTGGGACAGGGGCTACGTGGCTACACCTTC. Residues: CASSLGQGLRGYTF.